The entry below gives a single T cell receptor (beta chain) sequence along with its context. Its antigen is unknown. The junction and the germline gene differ at one end; a read error may be behind it. This sample is drawn from a study of blood T cells in healthy people across ages. General study findings and limits: Per million T cells, TCR beta diversity dropped about linearly as age rose.

The CDR3 is 16 amino acids. Germline V gene lookup returns CDR1 MNHEY and CDR2 SMNVEV (reference sequence). It was with a sample-barcoded 5' primer and a J-beta primer mix that a second PCR of roughly 6 to 12 cycles was run. One entry per CDR3 protein results from TCRdb running MiXCR on the 5' RACE reads. The sample includes around 1.7 million distinct CDR3 sequences, under 30% of them seen just once. This clonotype was obtained from a woman aged 25 to 39 in good health. This chain joins TRBV27 and TRBJ1-2, with 7 bases matching TRBD1. The sample comprised blood. The chain's CDR3 is CPSSYHPGQPHYGYTF. For the CDR3, the DNA is TGTCCCAGCAGTTACCACCCGGGACAGCCCCACTATGGCTACACCTTC.